One and the same sample provided the 29 T cell receptor beta chains below, sequenced in a study of cytomegalovirus exposure and HLA in healthy donors. A multiplex PCR was run with 60 Vbeta primers and 13 Jbeta primers. Libraries were prepared by immunoSEQ multiplex PCR; TCRdb keeps only in-frame clonotypes and omits some of them. Of about 150,000 clones listed, 80% are singletons. The sequenced sample was PBMCs. These receptors came from a woman between 50 and 59 years old in good health and CMV-seropositive.

The chain carries TRBV7-6 and TRBJ1-1; 7 bases match TRBD1. Germline assignment: CDR1 SGHVS and CDR2 FNYEAQ. V shed 6 bases and J 1 base; nucleotides not matched to a gene: 5. This CDR3 has 14 residues. The CDR3 sequence: CASRPTGPNTEAFF. The CDR3 region has the DNA TGTGCCAGCAGACCGACAGGGCCGAACACTGAAGCTTTCTTT.

For the CDR3, the DNA is TGTGCCAGCAGCCCGGGACTAGCGGGGCCCTCGCAGTACTTC. It is translated as CASSPGLAGPSQYF. The chain employs TRBV7-3 and TRBJ2-7; 13 bases map to TRBD2. The CDR3 extends over 14 amino acids. V gave up 5 bases and J gave up 9 bases; unmatched junction bases: 7. Germline CDR1 SGHTA, CDR2 FQGTGA.

As to this clone: An end of the junction does not agree with germline; a read error may underlie this. This chain uses TRBV2 with TRBJ2-6, with a tentative D call TRBD2 (7 bases). Per the germline V gene, CDR1 is SNHLY and CDR2 is FYNNEI. This CDR3 is 11 amino acids long. CDR3 protein: CASEGGGPKAF. CDR3 sequence (DNA): TGTGCAAGCGAAGGGGGGGGACCTAAGGCTTTC.

The CDR3 here is CASSLGRRTFF. CDR3 in DNA: TGTGCCAGCAGTTTGGGGAGGAGAACTTTCTTT. This chain connects TRBV28 to TRBJ1-1; D is uncertain. Germline-derived CDR1 and CDR2 are MDHEN and SYDVKM. Trimming stripped 3 bases from V and 12 bases from J, with 11 bases between. The CDR3 is 11 residues long.

The rearrangement links TRBV2 to TRBJ2-1; 10 bases map to TRBD2. The ends lost 6 bases at V and 4 bases at J; junction bases unmatched: 9. The CDR3 is 16 amino acids. CDR1 SNHLY and CDR2 FYNNEI come from the germline V gene. The CDR3 region has the DNA TGTGCCAGCAGCGCCCAGCGGGGGGGACCGTACAATGAGCAGTTCTTC. Protein: CASSAQRGGPYNEQFF.

This clone has only one observation. The V gene is TRBV6-1, the J gene TRBJ1-1, with 8 positions matching TRBD1. The ends lost 2 bases at V and 4 bases at J; junction bases unmatched: 9. The length of the CDR3 is 16 residues. The germline V gene has CDR1 MNHNS and CDR2 SASEGT. As DNA, the CDR3 is TGTGCCAGCAGTGAAATTCCACAGGGGGGAGGCACTGAAGCTTTCTTT. This sequence encodes CASSEIPQGGGTEAFF.

The J gene is TRBJ2-2, the V gene TRBV7-2; a possible D gene is TRBD1 (6 bases). This CDR3 spans 16 amino acids. Germline V gene sequence: CDR1 SGHTA, CDR2 FQGNSA. V dropped 4 bases and J dropped 4 bases, with 16 bases sitting between them. The CDR3 DNA reads TGTGCCAGCAGCTCCCTTGGGGGCTTCGGCACCGGGGAGCTGTTTTTT. Translated: CASSSLGGFGTGELFF.

This chain uses TRBV10-3 with TRBJ2-1; possibly TRBD2 for D (6 bases). Germline lookup yields CDR1 ENHRY and CDR2 SYGVKD. The CDR3 is 13 amino acids. V lost 4 bases and J lost 9, with 13 bases in between. CDR3 DNA sequence: TGTGCCATCAGTGCGCGGGATCGGGGTGAGCAGTTCTTC. This codes for CAISARDRGEQFF.

This rearrangement joins TRBV28 to TRBJ1-5, with 9 bases fitting TRBD1. Germline V CDR1 and CDR2: MDHEN, SYDVKM. Germline trimming cut 4 bases from V and 6 bases from J; bases unmatched to any gene: 7. CDR3 length: 15 amino acids. The CDR3 nucleotides read TGTGCCAGCAGTTCGCCCGCACAGGGGGCTCAGCCCCAGCATTTT. It codes for CASSSPAQGAQPQHF.

The chain uses TRBV7-9 and TRBJ2-5, with D hard to call. The V end lost 2 bases, the J end lost 2 bases, and 6 bases lay between the germline ends. The CDR3 covers 13 residues. Germline lookup yields CDR1 SEHNR and CDR2 FQNEAQ (reference sequence). CDR3 sequence (DNA): TGTGCCAGCAGCTTATACCAGCAAGAGACCCAGTACTTC. Translation gives CASSLYQQETQYF.

The gene calls are TRBV7-9 and TRBJ1-1; 7 nucleotides align to TRBD1. The CDR3 length is 12 residues. Germline lookup yields CDR1 SEHNR and CDR2 FQNEAQ (reference sequence). The V and J ends lost 1 base and 10 bases, in that order; junction bases with no gene match: 3. CDR3 amino acids: CASSLGQGIAFF. As DNA, the CDR3 is TGTGCCAGCAGCTTAGGACAGGGTATAGCTTTCTTT.

The chain has TRBV15 and TRBJ1-1; tentatively, D is TRBD1 (5 bases). V lost 5 bases and J 0 bases, leaving 10 bases between the germline ends. CDR1 and CDR2 from the germline V gene are LNHNV and YYDKDF (reference sequence). The CDR3 consists of 14 residues. The CDR3, as DNA: TGTGCCACCAGCTCCAGGGTTATGAACACTGAAGCTTTCTTT. It encodes CATSSRVMNTEAFF.

The chain links TRBV19 to TRBJ1-5, with TRBD1 matching over 11 bases. This CDR3 contains 16 residues. J was trimmed by 7 bases and V by 7 bases; bases with no gene match: 12. The germline V gene has CDR1 LNHDA and CDR2 SQIVND (reference sequence). The CDR3 reads CASINPGQGARQPQHF. The CDR3, as DNA: TGTGCCAGTATAAACCCAGGACAGGGGGCTCGGCAGCCCCAGCATTTT.

This clone has only a few counts. The gene calls are TRBV19 and TRBJ1-1, with D possibly matching TRBD1 (5 bases). Germline assignment: CDR1 LNHDA and CDR2 SQIVND (reference sequence). V was trimmed by 5 bases and J by 4 bases, leaving 17 bases between them. This CDR3 is built from 15 residues. The CDR3 protein is CASSLVAAGGTEAFF. CDR3 sequence (DNA): TGTGCCAGTAGTCTGGTGGCGGCCGGGGGCACTGAAGCTTTCTTT.

The rearrangement joins TRBV23-1 to TRBJ2-7; 7 bases align to TRBD2. TRBV23-1 is given ORF status, its function remaining uncertain. CDR3 length equals 19 residues. J gave up 6 bases and V 3 bases, and 23 bases lay outside the gene matches. The CDR3 sequence is CASSQPARQTKAGTREQYF. As DNA, the CDR3 is TGCGCCAGCAGTCAGCCGGCCCGCCAAACGAAAGCGGGGACTCGCGAGCAGTACTTC.

This clone was observed a few times. J is TRBJ1-5 and V is TRBV7-2, with D possibly matching TRBD1 (5 bases). This CDR3 comprises 13 residues. Germline CDR1 is SGHTA and CDR2 is FQGNSA. Trimming shortened V by 2 bases and J by 11 bases, and 13 bases separated the two germline ends. This chain's CDR3 is CASSLRLTATQHF. CDR3 nucleotides: TGTGCCAGCAGCTTAAGGCTGACAGCCACCCAGCATTTT.

In this sample, this clone turned up a few times. The gene calls are TRBV7-2 and TRBJ1-6, with TRBD1 identical over 7 bases. This CDR3 contains 15 residues. Germline CDR1 reads SGHTA; CDR2 reads FQGNSA. Trimming removed 1 base from V and 7 bases from J; junction bases left unmatched: 4. For the CDR3, the DNA is TGTGCCAGCAGCTTAGGACAGGGTATAAATTCACCCCTCCACTTT. Amino acid sequence: CASSLGQGINSPLHF. Full variable domain (rest looked up from reference TRBV7-2 and TRBJ1-6): GAGVSQSPSNKVTEKGKDVELRCDPISGHTALYWYRQSLGQGLEFLIYFQGNSAPDKSGLPSDRFSAERTGGSVSTLTIQRTQQEDSAVYLCASSLGQGINSPLHFGNGTRLTVT.

The chain links TRBV11-1 to TRBJ2-5, with D perhaps matching TRBD2 (5 bases). The DNA end lines up better with TRBJ2-7; the J call may be wrong. CDR1 is SGHAT, CDR2 FQDESV, per germline (reference sequence). The CDR3 has 15 residues. In DNA form, the CDR3 reads TGTGCCAGCAGCTTAGAGAGGGCGGCCGTATACGAGCAGTACTTC. This translates into CASSLERAAVYEQYF.

This chain connects TRBV10-3 to TRBJ2-7; TRBD2 matches at 12 bases. The length of the CDR3 is 15 residues. Per the germline V gene, CDR1 is ENHRY and CDR2 is SYGVKD. V shed 11 bases, J shed 7 bases, and the junction held 15 bases outside the gene matches. CDR3 in DNA: TGTGCCGCCCGATCCCGACTAGCGGGAGATGGTGAGCAGTACTTC. Its protein is CAARSRLAGDGEQYF.

The chain combines TRBV19 with TRBJ1-1; 7 nucleotides agree with TRBD1. This CDR3 contains 14 residues. J gave up 5 bases and V 6 bases, and 9 bases lay outside the gene matches. CDR1 and CDR2 (germline): LNHDA, SQIVND (reference sequence). The CDR3 bases are TGTGCCAGTAGCCACGGACAGGACATAACTGAAGCTTTCTTT. This encodes CASSHGQDITEAFF.

V and J are TRBV29-1 and TRBJ2-7; TRBD2 agrees at 9 bases. From germline, CDR1 is SQVTM and CDR2 ANQGSEA. J was trimmed by 2 bases and V by 4 bases; bases with no gene match: 3. CDR3 length: 13 amino acids. CDR3 DNA: TGCAGCGTTGGGACTAGCGATACCTACGAGCAGTACTTC. As protein: CSVGTSDTYEQYF.

As for this clone: Additional DNA sequences in this sample encode the identical CDR3. The chain joins TRBV9 to TRBJ2-1; 13 bases match TRBD2. The trim removed 4 bases at V and 3 bases at J, leaving 1 base unmatched. Per germline, CDR1 SGDLS and CDR2 YYNGEE. The CDR3 length is 15 residues. The CDR3: CASSRTSGSYNEQFF. In DNA, the CDR3 is TGTGCCAGCAGCCGGACTAGCGGGAGCTACAATGAGCAGTTCTTC.

CDR3 nucleotides: TGTGCCAGCAGTTCCAAGGGCGGGAATCAGCCCCAGCATTTT. This codes for CASSSKGGNQPQHF. This chain joins TRBV27 and TRBJ1-5, with D uncertain. V dropped 4 bases and J dropped 4 bases, with 11 bases sitting between them. Germline-derived CDR1 and CDR2 are MNHEY and SMNVEV (reference sequence). CDR3 length: 14 amino acids.

The rearrangement joins TRBV5-4 to TRBJ2-7, with D uncertain. The CDR3 length is 12 residues. V was cut by 1 base and J by 3 bases, with 5 bases left in between. Germline CDR1 is SGHNT and CDR2 is YYREEE (reference sequence). In nucleotides, the CDR3 is TGTGCCAGCAGCTTGCCCAACTACGAGCAGTACTTC. It yields the protein CASSLPNYEQYF.

V gene TRBV7-3 combines with J gene TRBJ2-2, with 12 bases fitting TRBD2. V trimming: 4 bases; J trimming: 6 bases; junction bases outside the gene matches: 3. Per the germline V gene, CDR1 is SGHTA and CDR2 is FQGTGA. CDR3 length equals 15 residues. CDR3: CASSSSGGAPGELFF. As DNA, the CDR3 is TGTGCCAGCAGCTCTAGCGGGGGGGCCCCCGGGGAGCTGTTTTTT.

The chain uses TRBV6-7 and TRBJ2-5; 10 bases match TRBD1. The J call is doubtful: the DNA matches TRBJ2-7 better. TRBV6-7 is flagged as an ORF with uncertain function. This CDR3 contains 16 residues. This CDR3 reads CASSYPDRGLSYEQYF. The CDR3, as DNA: TGTGCCAGCAGTTACCCCGACAGGGGGCTATCCTACGAGCAGTACTTC.

This clone has ten or more counts. The chain carries TRBV4-3 and TRBJ1-1, with D perhaps matching TRBD1 (6 bases). The CDR3 totals 19 residues. CDR1 LGHNA and CDR2 YSLEER come from the germline V gene. Trimming took 1 base from V and 1 from J, leaving 22 bases between them. The CDR3 here is CASSQVGSGGTWGNTEAFF. In DNA form, the CDR3 reads TGCGCCAGCAGCCAAGTGGGCTCGGGGGGCACTTGGGGGAACACTGAAGCTTTCTTT.

The V gene is TRBV7-6, the J gene TRBJ2-7, with 7 bases aligning to TRBD1. V gave up 1 base and J gave up 5 bases; unmatched junction bases: 5. The germline V gene encodes CDR1 SGHVS and CDR2 FNYEAQ. This CDR3 region has 14 residues. DNA of the CDR3: TGTGCCAGCAGCTTAGGACAGGGTGTACACGAGCAGTACTTC. Amino acid sequence: CASSLGQGVHEQYF.

The V call is TRBV30, the J call TRBJ2-7, with TRBD1 matching 9 bases. The J segment lost 7 bases and the V segment lost 3 bases, leaving 10 bases of the junction unmatched. This CDR3 region has 14 residues. From germline, CDR1 is GTSNPN and CDR2 SVGIG (reference sequence). As DNA, the CDR3 is TGTGCCTGGAGGGACGGACAGGGGAGGTATGAGCAGTACTTC. It codes for CAWRDGQGRYEQYF.